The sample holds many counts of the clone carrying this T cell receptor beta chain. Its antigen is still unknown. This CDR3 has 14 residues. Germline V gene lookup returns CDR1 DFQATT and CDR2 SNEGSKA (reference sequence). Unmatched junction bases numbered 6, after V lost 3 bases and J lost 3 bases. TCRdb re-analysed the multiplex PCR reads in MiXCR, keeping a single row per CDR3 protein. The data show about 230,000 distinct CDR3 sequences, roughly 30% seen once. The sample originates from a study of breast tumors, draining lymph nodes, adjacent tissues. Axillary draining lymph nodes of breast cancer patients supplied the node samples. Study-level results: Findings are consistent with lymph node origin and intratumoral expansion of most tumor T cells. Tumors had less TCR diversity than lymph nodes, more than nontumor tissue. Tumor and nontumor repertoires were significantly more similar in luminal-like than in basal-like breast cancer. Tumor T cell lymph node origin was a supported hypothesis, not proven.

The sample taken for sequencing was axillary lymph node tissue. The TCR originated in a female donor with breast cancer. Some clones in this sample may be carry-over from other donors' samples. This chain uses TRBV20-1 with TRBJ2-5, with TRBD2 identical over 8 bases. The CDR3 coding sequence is TGCAGTGCTAGCAACGGGAGGGGGAAAGAGACCCAGTACTTC. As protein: CSASNGRGKETQYF.